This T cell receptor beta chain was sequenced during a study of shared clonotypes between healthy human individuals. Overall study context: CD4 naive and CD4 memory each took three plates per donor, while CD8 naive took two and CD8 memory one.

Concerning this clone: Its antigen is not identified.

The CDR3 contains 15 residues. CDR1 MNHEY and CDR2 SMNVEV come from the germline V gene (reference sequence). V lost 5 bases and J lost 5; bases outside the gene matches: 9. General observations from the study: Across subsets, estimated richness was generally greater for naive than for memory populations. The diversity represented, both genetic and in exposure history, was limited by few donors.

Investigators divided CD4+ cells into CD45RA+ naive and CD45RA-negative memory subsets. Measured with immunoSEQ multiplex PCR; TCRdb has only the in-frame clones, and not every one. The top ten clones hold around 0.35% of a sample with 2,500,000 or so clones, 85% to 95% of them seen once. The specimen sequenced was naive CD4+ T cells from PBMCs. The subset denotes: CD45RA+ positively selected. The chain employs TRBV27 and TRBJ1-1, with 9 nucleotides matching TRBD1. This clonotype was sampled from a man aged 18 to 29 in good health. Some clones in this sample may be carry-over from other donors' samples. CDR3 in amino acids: CASSPRDRAGTEAFF. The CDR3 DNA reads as TGTGCCAGCAGTCCCAGGGACAGGGCGGGGACTGAAGCTTTCTTT.